Listed here are 26 T cell receptor beta chains from one sample, sequenced in a study of blood T cell repertoires in COVID-19. TCRdb's copy holds only in-frame clones and misses some; the assay was immunoSEQ multiplex PCR. The repertoire consists of roughly 49,000 clones, with more than 75% occurring once and the leading ten covering roughly 7.1%. Sequencing input: peripheral blood. The receptors originated from a man over 45 with active COVID-19.

The V call is TRBV12-5, the J call TRBJ2-3; 7 bases line up with TRBD1. The CDR3 contains 14 residues. V gave up 6 bases and J gave up 2 bases; unmatched junction bases: 5. The germline gives CDR1 LGHNT, CDR2 FRNRAP. The CDR3 loop is CASGRTGITDTQYF. The CDR3 bases are TGTGCTAGTGGCCGGACAGGCATCACAGATACGCAGTATTTT. Filled out from reference TRBV12-5 and TRBJ2-3, the complete variable domain reads DARVTQTPRHKVTEMGQEVTMRCQPILGHNTVFWYRQTMMQGLELLAYFRNRAPLDDSGMPKDRFSAEMPDATLATLKIQPSEPRDSAVYFCASGRTGITDTQYFGPGTRLTVL.

A few counts support this clone. The chain has TRBV5-4 and TRBJ1-2; no firm D call. Trimming took off 4 bases at V and 2 bases at J, with 15 bases between the two ends. Per the germline V gene, CDR1 is SGHNT and CDR2 is YYREEE (reference sequence). The CDR3 totals 15 residues. CDR3 sequence: CASSPGRPGNYGYTF. CDR3 DNA sequence: TGTGCCAGCAGCCCTGGCAGGCCTGGGAACTATGGCTACACCTTC.

This chain connects TRBV5-5 to TRBJ1-1; D perhaps matches TRBD1 (5 bases). Trimming removed 1 base at V and 5 bases at J, with 12 bases between. The CDR3 extends over 14 amino acids. Germline lookup yields CDR1 SGHKS and CDR2 YYEKEE (reference sequence). The CDR3 sequence: CASSLTVGGTEAFF. The CDR3 DNA reads TGTGCCAGCAGCTTGACGGTGGGGGGGACTGAAGCTTTCTTT.

V and J are TRBV6-6 and TRBJ2-5; a possible D gene is TRBD2 (5 bases). With 10 bases removed from V and 0 bases from J, the gap between germline ends came to 12 bases. Germline CDR1 is MNHNY and CDR2 is SVGAGI (reference sequence). This CDR3 has 13 residues. CDR3 amino acids: CATGGSYQETQYF. The CDR3 DNA is TGTGCCACCGGAGGTTCGTACCAAGAGACCCAGTACTTC.

On this clone itself: Other nucleotide sequences from this sample produce the same CDR3. V usage is TRBV18 and J usage is TRBJ2-7; 7 nucleotides agree with TRBD1. V trimming: 3 bases; J trimming: 4 bases; junction bases outside the gene matches: 3. CDR1 and CDR2 from the germline V gene are KGHSH and LQKENI. The CDR3 has 13 amino acids. CDR3 nucleotide sequence: TGTGCCAGCTCACCTGGACAGGTGTACGAGCAGTACTTC. It yields the protein CASSPGQVYEQYF.

This clone has just one count. The chain couples TRBV5-6 to TRBJ1-5; D is unclear. Trimming took off 1 base at V and 7 bases at J, with 6 bases between the two ends. The CDR3 totals 12 residues. Per the germline V gene, CDR1 is SGHDT and CDR2 is YYEEEE. The CDR3 here is CASSLTGQPQHF. In DNA form, the CDR3 reads TGTGCCAGCAGCTTGACGGGGCAGCCCCAGCATTTT.

The CDR3 reads CSASSEWFNEQFF. The CDR3, as DNA: TGCAGTGCTAGTTCGGAGTGGTTCAATGAGCAGTTCTTC. The gene calls are TRBV20-1 and TRBJ2-1; the D is unclear. The CDR3 has 13 residues. Germline CDR1 reads DFQATT; CDR2 reads SNEGSKA (reference sequence). V gave up 3 bases and J gave up 6 bases, with 12 bases separating them.

This clone was observed a handful of times. This chain links TRBV3-1 (or the pseudogene TRBV3-2) with TRBJ1-5, with no clear D. The CDR3 totals 14 residues. Trimming stripped 3 bases from V and 0 bases from J, with 6 bases between. CDR1 is LGHDT and CDR2 is YNNKEL in the germline V gene (reference sequence). The CDR3 is CASSHSDSNQPQHF. Here the CDR3 DNA reads TGTGCCAGCAGCCATAGCGATAGCAATCAGCCCCAGCATTTT.

This clone came up a few times. The chain recombines TRBV5-1 with TRBJ2-5; the D gene is possibly TRBD1 (6 bases). The V end was cut by 3 bases, the J end by 5 bases, with 8 bases between. CDR3 length: 12 amino acids. The germline CDR1 and CDR2 sequences are SGHRS and YFSETQ. CDR3 nucleotide sequence: TGCGCCAGCAGCTCGCAGGGGGAGACCCAGTACTTC. The encoded protein is CASSSQGETQYF.

The chain employs TRBV30 and TRBJ2-3; D is possibly TRBD2 (6 bases). The V and J ends lost 0 bases and 6 bases respectively, with 16 bases between them. This CDR3 has 15 amino acids. The germline gives CDR1 GTSNPN, CDR2 SVGIG (reference sequence). The CDR3 spells CAWSVGAGIGDTQYF. CDR3 coding DNA: TGTGCCTGGAGTGTAGGTGCGGGAATCGGGGATACGCAGTATTTT. The variable domain in full, with the rest retrieved from reference TRBV30 and TRBJ2-3, is SQTIHQWPATLVQPVGSPLSLECTVEGTSNPNLYWYRQAAGRGLQLLFYSVGIGQISSEVPQNLSASRPQDRQFILSSKKLLLSDSGFYLCAWSVGAGIGDTQYFGPGTRLTVL.

This clone has just one count. The chain joins TRBV19 to TRBJ2-7; D gene uncertain. This CDR3 has 15 residues. The V end was cut by 3 bases, the J end by 2 bases, with 14 bases between. Germline CDR1 is LNHDA and CDR2 is SQIVND (reference sequence). CDR3 DNA: TGTGCCAGTAGTATTCTCGGCGGAGAAGCCTACGAGCAGTACTTC. Its protein product is CASSILGGEAYEQYF.

The chain is built from TRBV5-6 and TRBJ2-1, with D perhaps matching TRBD1 (5 bases). CDR3 length: 16 residues. Trimming took 4 bases from V and 4 from J, leaving 18 bases between them. CDR1 and CDR2 (germline): SGHDT, YYEEEE. In DNA, the CDR3 is TGTGCCAGCAGCCAAACTGGGGCCAATCTTTACAATGAGCAGTTCTTC. Protein product: CASSQTGANLYNEQFF.

The chain is built from TRBV5-4 and TRBJ2-5, with TRBD2 matching over 9 bases. V shed 3 bases and J 2 bases; nucleotides not matched to a gene: 5. CDR1 is SGHNT, CDR2 YYREEE, per germline (reference sequence). The CDR3 runs to 15 residues. CDR3 residues: CASSYPGLAQETQYF. The CDR3 nucleotides are TGTGCCAGCAGCTACCCGGGACTAGCACAAGAGACCCAGTACTTC.

This clone showed up just a few times. V usage is TRBV3-1 (or the pseudogene TRBV3-2) and J usage is TRBJ2-1, with 7 bases lining up with TRBD1. Germline assignment: CDR1 LGHDT and CDR2 YNNKEL (reference sequence). CDR3 length: 15 amino acids. Trimming at V came to 0 bases and at J to 8 bases, leaving 7 bases not matched to a gene. CDR3 in DNA: TGTGCCAGCAGCCAAGATGAGACAGGGATCTATGAGCAGTTCTTC. The encoded protein is CASSQDETGIYEQFF.

The gene calls are TRBV5-1 and TRBJ2-1; 12 positions agree with TRBD1. This CDR3 has 14 residues. Trimming at V came to 5 bases and at J to 10 bases, leaving 7 bases not matched to a gene. From germline, CDR1 is SGHRS and CDR2 YFSETQ. The CDR3 reads CASSSGQGAREQFF. The CDR3 coding sequence is TGCGCCAGCAGTTCGGGACAGGGGGCTAGGGAGCAGTTCTTC.

The V call is TRBV5-4, the J call TRBJ2-7; 10 bases align to TRBD2. CDR3 size: 16 residues. Germline CDR1 and CDR2: SGHNT and YYREEE (reference sequence). Trimming took 4 bases from V and 5 from J; bases not matched to a gene: 12. The CDR3 DNA reads as TGTGCCAGCAGCAGGGCGGCGGGGACTAGCGTCCACGAGCAGTACTTC. Its protein product is CASSRAAGTSVHEQYF. Combining the CDR3 with reference TRBV5-4 and TRBJ2-7 gives the whole variable domain ETGVTQSPTHLIKTRGQQVTLRCSSQSGHNTVSWYQQALGQGPQFIFQYYREEENGRGNFPPRFSGLQFPNYSSELNVNALELDDSALYLCASSRAAGTSVHEQYFGPGTRLTVT.

This chain links TRBV28 with TRBJ2-3; 8 bases agree with TRBD2. J lost 2 bases, V lost 8 bases, and 18 bases had no gene match. This CDR3 has 18 amino acids. CDR1 and CDR2 from the germline V gene are MDHEN and SYDVKM. CDR3 in amino acids: CASFSNTGAGADTDTQYF. The CDR3 nucleotides are TGTGCCAGCTTCTCAAATACGGGAGCGGGAGCGGACACAGATACGCAGTATTTT. Looking up the rest from reference TRBV28 and TRBJ2-3 gives the full variable domain: DVKVTQSSRYLVKRTGEKVFLECVQDMDHENMFWYRQDPGLGLRLIYFSYDVKMKEKGDIPEGYSVSREKKERFSLILESASTNQTSMYLCASFSNTGAGADTDTQYFGPGTRLTVL.

The chain employs TRBV9 and TRBJ2-5; no reliable D call. The CDR3 length is 16 residues. The germline CDR1 and CDR2 sequences are SGDLS and YYNGEE. Trimming shortened V by 0 bases and J by 5 bases, and 17 bases separated the two germline ends. The CDR3 sequence: CASSVGSRSNVETQYF. CDR3 DNA sequence: TGTGCCAGCAGCGTAGGGTCAAGGAGCAATGTGGAGACCCAGTACTTC.

The V and J genes are TRBV5-1 and TRBJ2-7; TRBD2 aligns across 8 bases. The germline gives CDR1 SGHRS, CDR2 YFSETQ. The CDR3 contains 14 residues. Trimming took 6 bases from V and 9 from J; bases not matched to a gene: 14. The CDR3 sequence: CASTPLPGGDRQYF. In DNA, the CDR3 is TGCGCCAGCACCCCACTACCGGGGGGGGACCGGCAGTACTTC. Combining the CDR3 with reference TRBV5-1 and TRBJ2-7 gives the whole variable domain KAGVTQTPRYLIKTRGQQVTLSCSPISGHRSVSWYQQTPGQGLQFLFEYFSETQRNKGNFPGRFSGRQFSNSRSEMNVSTLELGDSALYLCASTPLPGGDRQYFGPGTRLTVT.

Only one count was recorded for this clone. The rearrangement joins TRBV2 to TRBJ2-1; 9 bases fit TRBD2. Germline V gene sequence: CDR1 SNHLY, CDR2 FYNNEI. The CDR3 has 15 amino acids. With V trimmed by 4 bases and J by 5 bases, 6 bases remained unmatched. In DNA form, the CDR3 reads TGTGCCAGCAGTGGTAGCGGGGGAGGGAACAATGAGCAGTTCTTC. Protein product: CASSGSGGGNNEQFF.

This chain uses TRBV2 with TRBJ2-2; D gene unclear. The germline V and J ends were trimmed by 2 bases and 4 bases, with 8 bases remaining between them. The germline V gene has CDR1 SNHLY and CDR2 FYNNEI. The CDR3 runs 14 residues. CDR3 coding DNA: TGTGCCAGCAGTGAACGTCAGATCACCGGGGAGCTGTTTTTT. This translates into CASSERQITGELFF.

This chain joins TRBV4-1 and TRBJ2-7, with D unresolved. The germline gives CDR1 MGHRA, CDR2 YSYEKL. V shed 1 base and J shed 6 bases, with 10 bases lying between them. There are 13 residues in the CDR3. The CDR3 protein is CASSQGSGSEQYF. Written as DNA, the CDR3 is TGCGCCAGCAGCCAAGGGTCCGGGTCCGAGCAGTACTTC.

The V and J genes are TRBV27 and TRBJ1-4, with a tentative D call TRBD1 (6 bases). The CDR3 spans 15 residues. Trimming pared 10 bases from V and 5 bases from J, leaving 20 bases between. CDR1 and CDR2 (germline): MNHEY, SMNVEV (reference sequence). Here the CDR3 DNA reads TGTGCCACCAACGACAGGTTGGGCGCCAATGAAAAACTGTTTTTT. It yields the protein CATNDRLGANEKLFF.

V and J are TRBV14 and TRBJ2-3; TRBD2 agrees at 8 bases. Germline V gene sequence: CDR1 SGHDN, CDR2 FVKESK. J was trimmed by 5 bases and V by 0 bases; bases with no gene match: 7. The CDR3 has 16 amino acids. This CDR3 is CASSQDLAGGRDTQYF. The CDR3 region has the DNA TGTGCCAGCAGCCAAGATCTTGCGGGAGGTAGAGATACGCAGTATTTT.

The chain is built from TRBV3-1 (or the pseudogene TRBV3-2) and TRBJ1-6; D is ambiguous. From germline, CDR1 is LGHDT and CDR2 YNNKEL (reference sequence). The V gene lost 8 bases and the J gene lost 10 bases, with 18 bases spanning the gap. This CDR3 is built from 14 residues. The CDR3: CASHIRQLGSPLHF. CDR3 nucleotides: TGTGCCAGCCACATTAGGCAACTCGGGTCACCCCTCCACTTT.

The J gene is TRBJ1-1, the V gene TRBV29-1, with 7 bases lining up with TRBD1. Germline CDR1 SQVTM, CDR2 ANQGSEA. The CDR3 length is 13 residues. J lost 2 bases, V lost 4 bases, and 4 bases had no gene match. This chain's CDR3 is CSVVRGRNTEAFF. The CDR3 region has the DNA TGCAGCGTTGTGAGGGGGCGTAACACTGAAGCTTTCTTT.